This T cell receptor (beta chain) was documented in a study of cytomegalovirus exposure and HLA in healthy donors. Study-level points and caveats: Sequencing likely produced, as an artifact, a cluster of highly shared sequence variants. Of the V segments, some could not be distinguished, including TRBV6-2 and TRBV6-3, and were excluded. One variant, a missense change in DCLRE1C, was linked in a later analysis to TCR beta V- and J-gene trimming.

A few counts support this clone. As yet, its antigen is unknown. Deletions cut 2 bases from V and 7 bases from J, with 19 bases between. The CDR3 sequence is 16 residues long. From germline, CDR1 is SGDLS and CDR2 YYNGEE. The PCR had 60 Vbeta and 13 Jbeta primers. Sequenced by immunoSEQ multiplex PCR; TCRdb stores in-frame clones only, minus some. This sample has 180,000 or so clones, with approximately 79% found just once. This TCR derives from a middle-aged man in good health and CMV-seropositive. The chain carries TRBV9 and TRBJ2-1, with D maybe TRBD2 (6 bases). Sequencing was carried out using PBMCs. CDR3 coding DNA: TGTGCCAGCAGCGTTTCCGGGGGTGGTCACAATAATGAGCAGTTCTTC. Translated: CASSVSGGGHNNEQFF.